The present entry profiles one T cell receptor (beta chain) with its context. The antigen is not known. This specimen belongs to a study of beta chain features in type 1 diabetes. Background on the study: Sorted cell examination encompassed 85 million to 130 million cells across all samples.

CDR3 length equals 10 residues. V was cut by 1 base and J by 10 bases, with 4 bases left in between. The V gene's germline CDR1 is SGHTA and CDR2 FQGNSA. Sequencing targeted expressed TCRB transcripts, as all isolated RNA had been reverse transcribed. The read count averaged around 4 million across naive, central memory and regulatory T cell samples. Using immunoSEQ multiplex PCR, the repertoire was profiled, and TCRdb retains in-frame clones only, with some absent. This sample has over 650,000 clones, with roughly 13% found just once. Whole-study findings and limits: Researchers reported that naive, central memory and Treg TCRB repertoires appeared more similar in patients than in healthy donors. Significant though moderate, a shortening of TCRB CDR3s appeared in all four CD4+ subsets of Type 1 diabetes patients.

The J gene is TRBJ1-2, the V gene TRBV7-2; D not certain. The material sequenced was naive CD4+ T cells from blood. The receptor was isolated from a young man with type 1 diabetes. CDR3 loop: CASSLGTYTF. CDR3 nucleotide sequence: TGTGCCAGCAGCTTAGGGACCTACACCTTC.